This TCR beta chain derives from a study of CD8 T cells in Susac syndrome (dated by TCRdb to the late 2010s). Looking at the study overall: Repertoire sequencing was used to test whether CD8+ T cell activation and differentiation in Susac syndrome was antigen driven. CD8+ T cell repertoire clonality was compared between about a dozen healthy donors, approximately 14 Susac syndrome patients and approximately 16 multiple sclerosis patients. The investigation overall reported the following: The number of individuals in the TCR sequencing and HLA analysis was recognized as being relatively small.

Peripheral blood CD8+ and CD4+ T cells from healthy donors, Susac syndrome patients and multiple sclerosis patients were profiled by high-throughput TCR beta sequencing. The healthy donors served as controls matched for age and sex. Bulk CD8+ and CD4+ T cells were purified magnetically by negative isolation, whereas CD8+ TEMRA cells were enriched by FACS. Blood was collected in EDTA tubes and processed within 24 hours, with PBMCs isolated through density gradient centrifugation. PBMCs intended for TCR sequencing were cryopreserved in liquid nitrogen and were subsequently thawed in a 37 degrees C water bath. The sorted or isolated CD4+, CD8+ and CD8+ TEMRA cells had a purity of 90% or higher. The CDR3 covers 15 residues, taking in both the cysteine and the valine. This entry keeps only the CDR3 DNA: 45 bases, framed from base 1. Via the germline V gene, CDR1 is KGHSH and CDR2 LQKENI. The junction shows trimming of 2 bases on V and 5 bases on J, plus 16 bases between the germline ends.

RNA was extracted using the RNeasy kit, and about 0.5 to 1 microgram was reverse transcribed with random hexamers. TCR beta CDR3 regions were amplified with the immunoSEQ multiplex PCR assay covering 54 Vbeta and 13 Jbeta segments. To correct PCR amplification bias, a synthetic template baseline was used for both primer optimization and computational correction. Under the source paper's analysis protocol: Reads were assigned to V, D and J genes according to IMGT and analyzed in immunoSEQ Analyzer, with only productive sequences retained. Clonality was computed as one minus Shannon entropy normalized by log2 of the number of productive unique sequences. Public and private clones were assessed among the 100 most prevalent clones of each patient and control. Clones were defined as Susac-specific if absent from the healthy and MS cohorts, from around 1,000 published viral clones and from other ImmuneACCESS disease sequences. TCRdb cleaned the public reads at Q25 with fastp, built clones with MiXCR and kept in-frame beta chains. Records with the same CDR3 protein are collapsed into one entry carrying the most frequent genes and DNA. The V and J calls were not made by the authors but by TCRdb's processing. The sample yields more than 65,000 distinct CDR3 sequences; over 90% were counted once. Together, the top ten hold 0.24% of the sample.

A note on this clonotype: Its antigen specificity is not known. The record has no base qualities; no much larger clone is one base away.

The sample consisted of CD8+ T cells from PBMCs. The chain was built from TRBV18 and TRBJ2-7; TRBD1 is a weak D gene call, 8 bases matching. This sequence originates from a human donor in good health. The nucleotide sequence is given as TGTGCCAGCTCACCAGGGGGGGCAGGGGGCCACGAGCAGTACGTC. Its product reads: CASSPGGAGGHEQYV.